This T cell receptor beta chain was identified in a study of blood T cells in healthy people across ages. This clonotype was counted between two and nine times. Its antigen is as yet unknown. Whole-study results and caveats: Observed TCR beta diversity per million T cells went down as age went up. This fall followed a roughly linear course with age.

Germline-derived CDR1 and CDR2 are DFQATT and SNEGSKA (reference sequence). The CDR3 has 13 residues. Trimming stripped 2 bases from V and 5 bases from J, with 12 bases between. The use of a sample-barcoded 5' primer and a J-beta primer mix characterized a second PCR of 7 to 11 cycles. Each CDR3 protein is one row after TCRdb ran MiXCR on the 5' RACE reads. The sample shows hundreds of thousands of distinct CDR3 sequences, 20% to 25% of them seen only once. These data also formed part of another study, on T cells of mothers and their children. That report adds: Per mother, over 9 million TCR beta CDR3 reads were obtained; per child, about 3 million.

This TCR derives from a boy between 5 and 17 years old in good health. Sample: blood. The rearrangement joins TRBV20-1 to TRBJ1-1; D not certain. The chain's CDR3 is CSARSASGTEAFF. The CDR3 nucleotides read TGCAGTGCTAGAAGTGCCTCGGGGACTGAAGCTTTCTTT.